The entry that follows covers one TCR beta chain sequence. Antigen specificity is unknown. Germline loops: CDR1 MNHNS, CDR2 SASEGT. Trimming removed 4 bases at V and 4 bases at J, with 14 bases between. The CDR3 spans 15 residues. The data originate from a study of beta chain features in type 1 diabetes. Reverse transcribing all isolated RNA meant expressed TCRB transcripts were sequenced. Repertoires were generated with immunoSEQ multiplex PCR, while TCRdb's copy carries only in-frame clones and drops some. The sample has 970,000 or so clones, 15% to 20% seen once; the top ten hold about 0.02%. Overall study findings and caveats: Patients with Type 1 diabetes showed moderately but significantly shorter TCRB CDR3s in all four CD4+ subsets. The analysis here could not establish whether HLA type shapes TCRB rearrangement.

The source of this sequence is a woman aged 18 to 35 in good health. The chain employs TRBV6-1 and TRBJ2-1; D perhaps matches TRBD1 (6 bases). The sequenced sample was naive CD4+ T cells from blood. CDR3 nucleotide sequence: TGTGCCAGCAGTGTCCCGGGACAACCTTACAATGAGCAGTTCTTC. Amino acid sequence: CASSVPGQPYNEQFF.